These 13 T cell receptor beta chains were all obtained from the same sample, sequenced in a study of blood T cells in healthy people across ages. A second PCR, run for 7 to 11 cycles, used a sample-barcoded 5' primer plus a J-beta primer mix. TCRdb processed the 5' RACE reads anew with MiXCR; each CDR3 protein has one entry. The sample comprises fewer than 700,000 distinct CDR3 sequences, around 38% of which are singletons, and about 30% rests with the top ten. The source material was blood. All receptors derive from a man at least 80 years old in good health.

In DNA, the CDR3 is TGTGCCAGCAGGGAAAGGGGGCGGCTCAGGAATGAGCAGTACTTC. Translating it yields CASRERGRLRNEQYF. The chain has TRBV6-2 or TRBV6-3 and TRBJ2-1; 7 nucleotides align to TRBD1. Judging by the DNA end, TRBJ2-7 fits better; the J call may be wrong. The CDR3 totals 15 residues. From germline, CDR1 is MNHEY and CDR2 SVGEGT.

This clonotype was recorded a few times. V and J are TRBV6-1 and TRBJ2-7, with a possible D match to TRBD2 (7 bases). V dropped 4 bases and J dropped 2 bases, with 15 bases sitting between them. Germline V CDR1 and CDR2: MNHNS, SASEGT. The CDR3 is made up of 15 amino acids. CDR3 sequence: CASSAGGADTYEQYF. In nucleotides, the CDR3 is TGTGCCAGCAGTGCGGGGGGCGCTGATACCTACGAGCAGTACTTC.

Many counts were recorded for this clonotype. This chain links TRBV29-1 with TRBJ2-5; 12 nucleotides agree with TRBD2. Trimming cost V 6 bases and J 5 bases; bases outside gene matches: 1. CDR3 length: 12 residues. The V gene's germline CDR1 is SQVTM and CDR2 ANQGSEA. Here the CDR3 DNA reads TGCAGCGTCGGGACTAGCGGGGAGACCCAGTACTTC. Translating it yields CSVGTSGETQYF.

The table lists this clonotype with a few counts. This chain joins TRBV11-2 and TRBJ2-7, with 13 bases matching TRBD2. The germline V gene has CDR1 SGHAT and CDR2 FQNNGV. The CDR3 has 15 amino acids. The ends lost 6 bases at V and 7 bases at J; junction bases unmatched: 9. The CDR3 spells CASRPTSGGGGEQYF. CDR3 bases: TGTGCCAGCAGACCCACTAGCGGGGGGGGCGGTGAGCAGTACTTC.

This clonotype turned up a few times. V and J are TRBV7-2 and TRBJ1-4; the match to TRBD1 covers 7 bases. CDR3 size: 16 residues. Losses at the gene ends were 3 bases for V and 2 bases for J; bases not matched to a gene: 6. Germline CDR1 and CDR2: SGHTA and FQGNSA. Here the CDR3 reads CASSFDRANTNEKLFF. The CDR3, as DNA: TGTGCCAGCAGCTTTGACAGGGCTAATACTAATGAAAAACTGTTTTTT.

The chain carries TRBV7-9 and TRBJ2-1, with D perhaps matching TRBD2 (6 bases). This CDR3 is built from 18 residues. Trimming left V 6 bases short and J 0 bases short, with 21 bases between. Germline V gene sequence: CDR1 SEHNR, CDR2 FQNEAQ (reference sequence). Here the CDR3 DNA reads TGTGCCAGCAGTCTCAAACCGGGACTCACGACCTCCTACAATGAGCAGTTCTTC. Translated, it gives CASSLKPGLTTSYNEQFF.

As regards this clonotype: A much larger clone sits a single nucleotide away, making a read error possible. This rearrangement joins TRBV20-1 to TRBJ1-1; TRBD1 might be the D (6 bases). Germline CDR1 and CDR2: DFQATT and SNEGSKA (reference sequence). CDR3 length: 15 amino acids. CDR3 loop: CGARGFGRGNTEAFF. CDR3 nucleotides: TGCGGTGCTAGGGGGTTTGGCAGAGGGAACACTGAAGCTTTCTTT.

In this sample, this clonotype turned up a few times. This rearrangement joins TRBV6-2 or TRBV6-3 to TRBJ1-1, with 8 bases that match TRBD1. Germline V gene sequence: CDR1 MNHEY, CDR2 SVGEGT. Trimming cost V 4 bases and J 5 bases; bases outside gene matches: 6. CDR3 length: 14 amino acids. The CDR3 sequence: CASSSGQGRTEAFF. The CDR3 DNA follows: TGTGCCAGCAGTTCCGGACAGGGTAGGACTGAAGCTTTCTTT.

With respect to this clonotype: A much larger clone differs from this one at a single base, so this may be a read error. The chain joins TRBV28 to TRBJ1-5; 8 bases agree with TRBD1. Germline-derived CDR1 and CDR2 are MDHEN and SYDVKM. CDR3 length: 14 amino acids. V lost 11 bases and J lost 4; bases outside the gene matches: 10. Written as DNA, the CDR3 is TGTGCCTGCAACCCGGGACAGGTAAATCAGCCCCAGCATTTT. Protein product: CACNPGQVNQPQHF.

The J gene is TRBJ2-5, the V gene TRBV7-2, with 8 bases identical to TRBD2. Germline CDR1 reads SGHTA; CDR2 reads FQGNSA. The CDR3 totals 14 residues. With V trimmed by 2 bases and J by 4 bases, 3 bases remained unmatched. DNA for the CDR3: TGTGCCAGCAGCTTAAAAACTAGCGGAGAGACCCAGTACTTC. This sequence encodes CASSLKTSGETQYF.

This clonotype was counted only a few times. This chain uses TRBV3-1 with TRBJ1-4; D not certain. Per germline, CDR1 LGHDT and CDR2 YNNKEL (reference sequence). There are 13 residues in the CDR3. The V end lost 0 bases, the J end lost 8 bases, and 7 bases lay between the germline ends. This CDR3 reads CASSQEAVEKLFF. The CDR3 region has the DNA TGTGCCAGCAGCCAAGAAGCGGTGGAAAAACTGTTTTTT.

The J gene is TRBJ1-2, the V gene TRBV7-9; D is perhaps TRBD1 (6 bases). The V gene lost 7 bases and the J gene lost 5 bases, with 14 bases spanning the gap. The CDR3 contains 13 residues. Germline V gene sequence: CDR1 SEHNR, CDR2 FQNEAQ (reference sequence). The CDR3 is CASTQGIEYGYTF. The CDR3 DNA follows: TGTGCCAGCACCCAGGGGATTGAGTATGGCTACACCTTC.

The chain recombines TRBV7-9 with TRBJ2-1; D not certain. Looked up from germline, CDR1 is SEHNR and CDR2 is FQNEAQ (reference sequence). The CDR3 covers 11 residues. Trimming stripped 2 bases from V and 15 bases from J, with 11 bases between. The CDR3 loop is CASSLRVSRFF. The CDR3 DNA reads as TGTGCCAGCAGCTTAAGAGTGTCTCGGTTCTTC.